A single sample gave rise to the 25 T cell receptor beta chains below, sequenced in a study of control samples from healthy donors and cancer patients. The data were produced by immunoSEQ multiplex PCR, yet TCRdb's version contains in-frame clones alone and is incomplete. This sample yields about 170,000 clones, of which roughly 91% are seen a single time; roughly 1.6% belongs to the top ten. The sequencing input was blood. The source is a woman aged 30 to 39 in good health.

The chain joins TRBV4-1 to TRBJ1-2, with D perhaps matching TRBD1 (6 bases). This CDR3 has 13 residues. Trimming shortened V by 1 base and J by 3 bases, and 6 bases separated the two germline ends. Germline V CDR1 and CDR2: MGHRA, YSYEKL. The CDR3: CASSQAGDYGYTF. The DNA for the CDR3 is TGCGCCAGCAGCCAAGCAGGGGACTATGGCTACACCTTC.

The DNA of the CDR3 is TGCGCCAGCAGCCAAGGGGAGCACAGGAACACTGAAGCTTTCTTT. This sequence encodes CASSQGEHRNTEAFF. The chain links TRBV4-3 to TRBJ1-1, with D unresolved. Looked up from germline, CDR1 is LGHNA and CDR2 is YSLEER. CDR3 length: 15 residues. Trimming left V 1 base short and J 1 base short, with 10 bases between.

The chain recombines TRBV7-6 with TRBJ2-2, with TRBD1 matching 7 bases. Germline CDR1 reads SGHVS; CDR2 reads FNYEAQ. The junction had 9 bases not matched to a gene; V was cut back by 1 base and J by 7 bases. CDR3 size: 16 residues. In nucleotides, the CDR3 is TGTGCCAGCAGCTTAGAGTTAGGACAGGTTGTCGGGGAGCTGTTTTTT. Amino acid sequence: CASSLELGQVVGELFF.

In this sample, this clone turned up once. The V gene is TRBV10-2, the J gene TRBJ2-2; TRBD2 aligns across 9 bases. Germline V gene sequence: CDR1 WSHSY, CDR2 SAAADI. This CDR3 is 14 amino acids long. Germline trimming cut 10 bases from V and 5 bases from J; bases unmatched to any gene: 8. The CDR3 is CAILAGAGTGELFF. DNA of the CDR3: TGCGCCATCTTAGCGGGAGCGGGTACCGGGGAGCTGTTTTTT.

The chain combines TRBV7-9 with TRBJ1-1; a weak D match, TRBD1 (5 bases). Trimming cost V 0 bases and J 4 bases, with 12 bases left between them. The CDR3 covers 15 residues. Germline V gene data show CDR1 as SEHNR and CDR2 as FQNEAQ (reference sequence). The CDR3 region is CASSLAGVRGTEAFF. The CDR3 DNA is TGTGCCAGCAGCTTAGCGGGGGTGAGAGGCACTGAAGCTTTCTTT.

J is TRBJ1-2 and V is TRBV30; no reliable D call. Looked up from germline, CDR1 is GTSNPN and CDR2 is SVGIG (reference sequence). The CDR3 covers 14 residues. Trimming shortened V by 0 bases and J by 4 bases, and 12 bases separated the two germline ends. The CDR3 loop reads CAWSVQTPPYGYTF. The CDR3 DNA reads TGTGCCTGGAGTGTGCAGACACCCCCCTATGGCTACACCTTC.

This clone was observed once. The chain is built from TRBV20-1 and TRBJ1-2; D is unclear. This CDR3 region has 12 residues. CDR1 and CDR2 (germline): DFQATT, SNEGSKA (reference sequence). Trimming took off 3 bases at V and 1 base at J, with 6 bases between the two ends. CDR3 sequence (DNA): TGCAGTGCTAGTTCGGATAACTATGGCTACACCTTC. Its translation: CSASSDNYGYTF.

The chain joins TRBV18 to TRBJ1-2; maybe TRBD1 (6 bases). V lost 3 bases and J lost 8, with 13 bases in between. The CDR3 covers 13 residues. CDR1 and CDR2 from the germline V gene are KGHSH and LQKENI. In DNA form, the CDR3 reads TGTGCCAGCTCACCCACCACAGGGTGGGGCTACACCTTC. It encodes CASSPTTGWGYTF.

The V gene is TRBV6-4, the J gene TRBJ2-3; 11 bases line up with TRBD2. The V gene end was trimmed by 8 bases and the J gene end by 2 bases; junction bases not matched to a gene: 6. The CDR3 loop spans 15 amino acids. The germline V gene has CDR1 MRHNA and CDR2 SNTAGT. For the CDR3, the DNA is TGTGCCAGCCGTAGCGGGAGGGAGCCCACAGATACGCAGTATTTT. Translation gives CASRSGREPTDTQYF.

The rearrangement links TRBV4-2 to TRBJ2-3, with TRBD2 matching over 12 bases. J was trimmed by 2 bases and V by 1 base; bases with no gene match: 4. From germline, CDR1 is LGHNA and CDR2 YNFKEQ. CDR3 length: 17 amino acids. The CDR3 coding sequence is TGTGCCAGCAGCCAAGGGAGGACTAGCGGGGTCACAGATACGCAGTATTTT. Translated, it gives CASSQGRTSGVTDTQYF.

V and J are TRBV7-8 and TRBJ2-6; 11 bases align to TRBD1. With V trimmed by 4 bases and J by 2 bases, 4 bases remained unmatched. The CDR3 is made up of 17 amino acids. CDR1 and CDR2 from the germline V gene are SGHVS and FQNEAQ. The CDR3 protein is CASSSRTGGTGANVLTF. For the CDR3, the DNA is TGTGCCAGCAGCTCACGGACAGGGGGCACTGGGGCCAACGTCCTGACTTTC.

This clone was seen more than once but under ten times. The DNA for the CDR3 is TGCAGTGCTAGTTTCGGGGCCGATAATTCACCCCTCCACTTT. Translating gives CSASFGADNSPLHF. The chain combines TRBV20-1 with TRBJ1-6, with a tentative D call TRBD1 (5 bases). The V end was cut by 3 bases, the J end by 5 bases, with 11 bases between. The germline gives CDR1 DFQATT, CDR2 SNEGSKA (reference sequence). CDR3 length: 14 amino acids.

The chain recombines TRBV2 with TRBJ2-2; TRBD2 matches 12 bases. Germline V gives CDR1 SNHLY, CDR2 FYNNEI. The CDR3 sequence is 16 residues long. V was clipped by 4 bases and J by 2 bases; unmatched bases: 2. The CDR3 loop is CASSGGLAGNTGELFF. DNA of the CDR3: TGTGCCAGCAGTGGGGGACTAGCGGGTAACACCGGGGAGCTGTTTTTT.

The CDR3 bases are TGTGCCAGTAGTATAGGGCTAGCGGGAGGGCCTAGCTCCTACAATGAGCAGTTCTTC. It codes for CASSIGLAGGPSSYNEQFF. The chain uses TRBV19 and TRBJ2-1; 12 nucleotides match TRBD2. V dropped 1 base and J dropped 0; count of bases not matched to a gene: 7. This CDR3 spans 19 amino acids. CDR1 LNHDA and CDR2 SQIVND come from the germline V gene (reference sequence).

V and J are TRBV19 and TRBJ1-5; weak D call: TRBD1 (5 bases). CDR3 size: 15 residues. Germline V gene lookup returns CDR1 LNHDA and CDR2 SQIVND (reference sequence). Trimming took 3 bases from V and 2 from J, leaving 11 bases between them. In nucleotides, the CDR3 is TGTGCCAGTAGTATGAGGGGTTCGGGCAATCAGCCCCAGCATTTT. The encoded protein is CASSMRGSGNQPQHF. The full variable domain, its missing parts supplied by reference TRBV19 and TRBJ1-5, is DGGITQSPKYLFRKEGQNVTLSCEQNLNHDAMYWYRQDPGQGLRLIYYSQIVNDFQKGDIAEGYSVSREKKESFPLTVTSAQKNPTAFYLCASSMRGSGNQPQHFGDGTRLSIL.

The chain uses TRBV5-8 and TRBJ1-5; D gene unclear. The germline CDR1 and CDR2 sequences are SGHTS and YDEGEE. This CDR3 has 15 residues. V was trimmed by 1 base and J by 4 bases, leaving 12 bases between them. The CDR3: CASSLYSALNQPQHF. The CDR3 nucleotides are TGTGCCAGCAGCTTGTATTCAGCCTTAAATCAGCCCCAGCATTTT.

J is TRBJ2-1 and V is TRBV6-4; TRBD2 matches at 16 bases. The CDR3 runs 15 residues. Germline assignment: CDR1 MRHNA and CDR2 SNTAGT. With 5 bases clipped from V and 8 bases from J, the junction kept 3 bases outside the gene matches. The chain's CDR3 is CASSLGTSGRDEQFF. The CDR3 DNA follows: TGTGCCAGCAGTTTGGGGACTAGCGGGAGGGATGAGCAGTTCTTC.

This clone was detected only once. The chain employs TRBV7-9 and TRBJ2-1, with D possibly being TRBD2 (5 bases). V lost 5 bases and J 6 bases, leaving 8 bases between the germline ends. The CDR3 sequence is 12 residues long. CDR1 is SEHNR, CDR2 FQNEAQ, per germline (reference sequence). CDR3 residues: CASSATSNEQFF. The CDR3 DNA follows: TGTGCCAGCAGCGCTACTAGCAATGAGCAGTTCTTC.

This clone has only a few counts. Other DNA sequences in the sample encode the same CDR3. The rearrangement links TRBV7-9 to TRBJ1-2; the D gene is possibly TRBD1 (5 bases). This CDR3 comprises 13 residues. In germline, CDR1 is SEHNR, CDR2 FQNEAQ (reference sequence). With 1 base removed from V and 7 bases from J, the gap between germline ends came to 10 bases. CDR3 amino acids: CASSLDGGGGYTF. The CDR3 region has the DNA TGTGCCAGCAGCTTAGATGGCGGGGGTGGCTACACCTTC.

The rearrangement joins TRBV6-1 to TRBJ1-1; a weak D match, TRBD1 (5 bases). The CDR3 runs to 13 residues. Trimming took off 7 bases at V and 5 bases at J, with 14 bases between the two ends. Germline CDR1 reads MNHNS; CDR2 reads SASEGT. The CDR3 is CASIGKGRTEAFF. The CDR3 DNA is TGTGCCAGCATCGGCAAGGGGCGGACTGAAGCTTTCTTT.

To note about this clone: Within the sample, other DNA sequences also encode this same CDR3. This chain links TRBV6-5 with TRBJ1-5, with 7 positions matching TRBD1. Per germline, CDR1 MNHEY and CDR2 SVGAGI. The ends lost 6 bases at V and 2 bases at J; junction bases unmatched: 4. CDR3 length equals 14 residues. The CDR3 loop is CASRPTGGNQPQHF. CDR3 nucleotide sequence: TGTGCCAGCAGGCCAACAGGGGGCAATCAGCCCCAGCATTTT.

V gene TRBV6-2 or TRBV6-3 combines with J gene TRBJ2-3; D is possibly TRBD2 (6 bases). The CDR3 is 15 residues long. V was trimmed by 2 bases and J by 0 bases, leaving 9 bases between them. The germline V gene encodes CDR1 MNHEY and CDR2 SVGEGT. CDR3 in DNA: TGTGCCAGCAGTTACGAGCGGGTGAGCACAGATACGCAGTATTTT. Amino acids: CASSYERVSTDTQYF.

This clone was counted a single time. The chain carries TRBV5-4 and TRBJ2-5, with TRBD1 as a possible D gene (5 bases). V lost 5 bases to trimming and J lost 5 bases, with 10 bases between them. Germline lookup yields CDR1 SGHNT and CDR2 YYREEE (reference sequence). The CDR3 is 12 residues long. The CDR3 here is CASSTGWETQYF. CDR3 bases: TGTGCCAGCAGTACAGGATGGGAGACCCAGTACTTC.

V gene TRBV20-1 combines with J gene TRBJ2-1, with no clear D. The CDR3 length is 11 residues. V lost 3 bases and J 5 bases, leaving 5 bases between the germline ends. Per germline, CDR1 DFQATT and CDR2 SNEGSKA (reference sequence). CDR3 sequence reads: CSASGNNEQFF. The CDR3 region has the DNA TGCAGTGCTAGCGGAAACAATGAGCAGTTCTTC.

The rearrangement links TRBV7-3 to TRBJ2-1, with D perhaps TRBD2 (5 bases). CDR1 and CDR2 from the germline V gene are SGHTA and FQGTGA. The CDR3 extends over 15 amino acids. The germline V and J ends were trimmed by 2 bases and 4 bases, with 12 bases remaining between them. CDR3 protein: CASSLGRARYNEQFF. CDR3 DNA sequence: TGTGCCAGCAGCTTAGGGCGGGCCAGATACAATGAGCAGTTCTTC.